The rows below give T cell receptor beta chains drawn from one sample of a study of regulatory T cells in long-lasting Graves disease. TCRdb itself ran the multiplex PCR reads through MiXCR, one entry per CDR3 protein. The profile shows about 660,000 distinct CDR3 sequences, about 30% of them singletons. The starting material was peripheral blood mononuclear cells (PBMCs), obtained when the disease was refractory, from a patient treated with antithyroid drugs. The receptors were sampled from a female donor with Graves disease. The CDR3 runs from the conserved cysteine through the conserved F or W. The order of the fields is clone size, CDR3 length, J gene, V gene, D gene, CDR3 protein, CDR3 DNA. The D gene is left open where the match is weak. Clone size is shown for a subset of rows, as once, few, many or a class of expanded clone.

many	19	TRBJ2-5	TRBV12-3/TRBV12-4	TRBD2	CASSPRLASLGGPKETQYF	TGTGCCAGCAGTCCGCGACTAGCGTCCCTGGGGGGACCTAAAGAGACCCAGTACTTC
-	15	TRBJ2-5	TRBV20-1	TRBD1	CSARATGGEIETQYF	TGCAGTGCTAGAGCTACAGGGGGCGAGATAGAGACCCAGTACTTC
-	15	TRBJ1-2	TRBV5-1	TRBD1	CASSDKGRGHYGYTF	TGCGCCAGCAGCGACAAGGGCAGGGGGCACTATGGCTACACCTTC
once	15	TRBJ2-1	TRBV3-1	TRBD2	CASSQGVGRGDEQFF	TGTGCCAGCAGCCAAGGCGTCGGGAGGGGGGATGAGCAGTTCTTC
-	19	TRBJ2-7	TRBV7-2	TRBD2	CASSFIRGLWTSGPYEQYF	TGTGCCAGCAGCTTCATTCGTGGGCTATGGACTAGCGGGCCCTACGAGCAGTACTTC
-	12	TRBJ1-5	TRBV6-2/TRBV6-3	-	CASSYAGEPQHF	TGTGCCAGCAGTTACGCGGGAGAGCCCCAGCATTTT
-	13	TRBJ2-7	TRBV30	-	CAWSVSRLGEQYF	TGTGCCTGGAGTGTCTCGCGGTTGGGGGAGCAGTACTTC
-	15	TRBJ2-2	TRBV2	TRBD1	CASSCLTGGTGELFF	TGTGCCAGCAGTTGTTTGACAGGGGGAACCGGGGAGCTGTTTTTT
-	15	TRBJ1-2	TRBV4-1	-	CASSQDVRGDYGYTF	TGCGCCAGCAGCCAAGATGTAAGGGGAGACTATGGCTACACCTTC
few	13	TRBJ1-2	TRBV5-8	-	CASSLTRGSGYTF	TGTGCCAGCAGCTTGACAAGGGGGTCAGGCTACACCTTC
many	13	TRBJ1-5	TRBV12-3/TRBV12-4	-	CASSSMGGQPQHF	TGTGCCAGCAGTTCGATGGGTGGGCAGCCCCAGCATTTT
few	15	TRBJ1-4	TRBV27	-	CASSLNRKRSEKLFF	TGTGCCAGCAGTTTAAACAGAAAACGGAGCGAAAAACTGTTTTTT
-	14	TRBJ2-1	TRBV10-1	-	CASSNLPSYNEQFF	TGCGCCAGCAGTAATCTCCCATCCTACAATGAGCAGTTCTTC
-	15	TRBJ2-3	TRBV29-1	TRBD1	CSVASRQGFTDTQYF	TGCAGCGTAGCGTCGCGACAGGGATTCACAGATACGCAGTATTTT
-	18	TRBJ1-5	TRBV27	-	CASSLINPAGFSNQPQHF	TGTGCCAGCAGTTTAATAAATCCGGCAGGGTTTAGCAATCAGCCCCAGCATTTT
-	16	TRBJ2-3	TRBV5-1	TRBD2	CASSPIAGGGTDTQYF	TGCGCCAGCAGCCCGATAGCGGGAGGGGGCACAGATACGCAGTATTTT